Listed below are T cell receptor beta chains from one sample, sequenced in a study of cytomegalovirus exposure and HLA in healthy donors. Sequencing used immunoSEQ multiplex PCR; TCRdb keeps in-frame clones, though not all of them. The data contain approximately 190,000 clones, 81% of them singletons. Input material: PBMCs. The source of these receptors is a middle-aged man in good health and CMV-seropositive. Both conserved end residues are part of each CDR3. A D gene is named only where the DNA matches it firmly. Clone size is given for some rows only: seen once, a few or many times, or a class if the clone is expanded.

size	D	J	V	CDR3	DNA
-	-	TRBJ2-2	TRBV4-2	CASSQGAGASDHGELFF	TGTGCCAGCAGCCAAGGGGCAGGTGCTAGCGACCACGGGGAGCTGTTTTTT
-	TRBD1	TRBJ1-1	TRBV4-2	CASSSTSGGRTEAFF	TGTGCCAGCAGCTCGACTTCAGGGGGAAGAACTGAAGCTTTCTTT
-	TRBD1	TRBJ2-7	TRBV6-5	CASTGDRVIYEQYF	TGTGCCAGCACCGGGGACAGGGTGATCTACGAGCAGTACTTC
-	-	TRBJ2-3	TRBV6-6	CASTTSGRDTQYF	TGTGCCAGCACAACTAGTGGGCGAGATACGCAGTATTTT
-	TRBD2	TRBJ2-7	TRBV6-6	CATRLAGGDEQYF	TGTGCCACCCGACTAGCGGGAGGTGACGAGCAGTACTTC
-	-	TRBJ2-7	TRBV11-2	CASSLEVRAPRF	TGTGCCAGCAGCTTAGAAGTGAGAGCCCCTCGGTTC
-	TRBD1	TRBJ1-5	TRBV19	CASNPGQENQPQHF	TGTGCCAGTAACCCGGGACAGGAGAATCAGCCCCAGCATTTT
-	TRBD1	TRBJ1-6	TRBV25-1	CASSDYRGASPLHF	TGTGCCAGCAGTGATTACAGGGGAGCTTCACCCCTCCACTTT
-	TRBD1	TRBJ1-6	TRBV5-1	CASSLSGQVALHF	TGCGCCAGCAGCTTGTCGGGACAGGTTGCCCTCCACTTT
-	TRBD1	TRBJ2-7	TRBV6-1	CASTRTGAYEQYF	TGTGCCAGCACTAGGACAGGGGCCTACGAGCAGTACTTC
-	-	TRBJ2-7	TRBV5-4	CASRDSRRIPYEQYF	TGTGCCAGCAGGGATTCACGGCGGATTCCCTACGAGCAGTACTTC
-	-	TRBJ1-1	TRBV7-2	CASSLSRAGLAEAFF	TGTGCCAGCAGCTTAAGTCGGGCAGGGCTGGCTGAAGCTTTCTTT
-	-	TRBJ1-1	TRBV18	CASSPQRLSNTEAFF	TGTGCCAGCTCACCACAGCGATTATCGAACACTGAAGCTTTCTTT
-	-	TRBJ2-7	TRBV10-1	CASSGGHPSSYEQYF	TGCGCCAGCAGTGGAGGACACCCGAGCTCCTACGAGCAGTACTTC
few	-	TRBJ2-7	TRBV9	CASSVGPGLTSREQYF	TGTGCCAGCAGCGTAGGGCCGGGACTGACATCTCGGGAGCAGTACTTC
few	-	TRBJ2-5	TRBV11-2	CASSLVPGVVETQYF	TGTGCCAGCAGCTTAGTGCCCGGGGTGGTCGAGACCCAGTACTTC
-	-	TRBJ2-3	TRBV27	CASSLSGSSGDTQYF	TGTGCCAGCAGTTTATCGGGCAGTTCCGGAGATACGCAGTATTTT
-	TRBD2	TRBJ2-1	TRBV12-5	CASGRGLAASSYNEQFF	TGTGCTAGTGGCCGGGGACTAGCGGCTAGCTCCTACAATGAGCAGTTCTTC
-	TRBD2	TRBJ2-1	TRBV27	CASSFSGLGNEQFF	TGTGCCAGCAGTTTTAGCGGGCTGGGAAATGAGCAGTTCTTC
-	-	TRBJ2-7	TRBV7-6	CASSLTQGSYEQYF	TGTGCCAGCAGCCTAACACAGGGCTCCTACGAGCAGTACTTC
-	TRBD1	TRBJ1-5	TRBV4-2	CASSQDEYRGTSEPQHF	TGTGCCAGCAGCCAAGATGAGTACAGGGGGACAAGCGAGCCCCAGCATTTT
-	-	TRBJ2-7	TRBV4-2	CASSQGVLGASAAHEQYF	TGTGCCAGCAGCCAAGGGGTGCTGGGAGCCAGCGCAGCGCACGAGCAGTACTTC
-	-	TRBJ2-7	TRBV27	CASSPLVSYEQYF	TGTGCCAGCAGCCCCCTCGTCTCCTACGAGCAGTACTTC
-	-	TRBJ2-3	TRBV19	CASSIRWGGTDTQYF	TGTGCCAGTAGTATAAGGTGGGGGGGCACAGATACGCAGTATTTT
once	TRBD2	TRBJ2-1	TRBV5-6	CASSSPGLQNNEQFF	TGTGCCAGCAGCTCTCCGGGACTACAGAACAATGAGCAGTTCTTC
-	-	TRBJ1-2	TRBV5-1	CASSPEQTDHGYTF	TGCGCCAGCAGCCCAGAACAGACCGATCATGGCTACACCTTC
-	-	TRBJ2-2	TRBV2	CASSEGARVGELFF	TGTGCCAGCAGTGAAGGTGCTAGAGTCGGGGAGCTGTTTTTT
few	-	TRBJ2-2	TRBV6-1	CASSGDVATGELFF	TGTGCCAGCAGCGGGGATGTAGCAACCGGGGAGCTGTTTTTT
-	-	TRBJ2-2	TRBV14	CASSQVPVTGELFF	TGTGCCAGCAGCCAAGTTCCAGTCACCGGGGAGCTGTTTTTT
-	-	TRBJ1-2	TRBV5-6	CASSLTGPNYGYTF	TGTGCCAGCAGCTTGACAGGTCCCAACTATGGCTACACCTTC
few	TRBD1	TRBJ2-6	TRBV5-6	CASSRTGSGANVLTF	TGTGCCAGCAGCCGGACAGGGTCCGGGGCCAACGTCCTGACTTTC
once	TRBD1	TRBJ1-2	TRBV28	CASSATGHGYTF	TGTGCCAGCAGTGCGACAGGGCATGGCTACACCTTC
-	TRBD2	TRBJ2-2	TRBV11-2	CASSERDANTGELFF	TGTGCCAGCAGCGAGCGGGACGCGAACACCGGGGAGCTGTTTTTT
-	-	TRBJ1-4	TRBV25-1	CASSGWRGWGEKLFF	TGTGCCAGCAGTGGGTGGAGGGGCTGGGGTGAAAAACTGTTTTTT
-	-	TRBJ2-5	TRBV2	CASSVGQPGGKQYF	TGTGCCAGCAGTGTGGGACAACCAGGGGGGAAGCAGTACTTC
-	-	TRBJ2-1	TRBV12-5	CASGSTLDNEQFF	TGTGCTAGTGGTTCGACTCTGGACAATGAGCAGTTCTTC
-	-	TRBJ2-5	TRBV28	CASSGGAGETQYF	TGTGCCAGCAGCGGTGGGGCCGGGGAGACCCAGTACTTC
once	-	TRBJ2-7	TRBV6-5	CASSYASGLALHF	TGTGCCAGCAGTTACGCTTCGGGATTGGCTTTGCACTTC
-	TRBD1	TRBJ1-1	TRBV6-6	CASSYGGQVNTEAFF	TGTGCCAGCAGTTACGGGGGACAGGTGAACACTGAAGCTTTCTTT
-	TRBD1	TRBJ1-2	TRBV7-9	CASSPGQGLPRSYGYTF	TGTGCCAGCAGCCCGGGACAGGGGCTCCCGCGGAGCTATGGCTACACCTTC
-	TRBD2	TRBJ2-5	TRBV15	CATSTGLAGGIQETQYF	TGTGCCACCAGCACGGGACTAGCGGGAGGAATACAAGAGACCCAGTACTTC
-	-	TRBJ2-1	TRBV7-2	CASSSSRGYEQFF	TGTGCCAGCAGCTCGAGTCGGGGGTATGAGCAGTTCTTC
-	-	TRBJ1-2	TRBV2	CASSEGGGYGYTF	TGTGCCAGCAGTGAAGGTGGAGGCTATGGCTACACCTTC
-	-	TRBJ2-7	TRBV5-1	CASSPTDGEAYEQYF	TGCGCCAGCAGCCCTACCGACGGAGAGGCCTACGAGCAGTACTTC
-	-	TRBJ1-3	TRBV28	CASSDQGLGNTIYF	TGTGCCAGCAGTGATCAGGGTTTGGGAAACACCATATATTTT